The present TCR beta chain was sequenced within a study of Ad26.COV2.S vaccination and SARS-CoV-2 variants. With regard to this clone: What it binds is unknown.

TCRdb's table, derived via immunoSEQ multiplex PCR, lists solely in-frame clones and lacks some. The data show 300,000 to 450,000 clones, around 92% seen once. Study conclusions and caveats: Spike-specific TCR breadth was greater in vaccine than placebo recipients. Placebo and vaccine recipients had non-spike TCR breadth that was similar. The TCR breadth and depth analyses may have understated or missed part of the total T cell responses.

The V end lost 3 bases, the J end lost 6 bases, and 15 bases lay between the germline ends. Germline V lookup: CDR1 WSHSY, CDR2 SAAADI. This CDR3 spans 15 amino acids. The chain joins TRBV10-2 to TRBJ1-5, with D possibly TRBD1 on 5 matching bases. Sequencing was performed on peripheral blood, taken after recovery from COVID-19. This clonotype was sampled from a human donor who had recovered from COVID-19. CDR3: CASSDRAAGSQPQHF. CDR3 nucleotide sequence: TGCGCCAGCAGTGACAGGGCAGCAGGATCTCAGCCCCAGCATTTT.